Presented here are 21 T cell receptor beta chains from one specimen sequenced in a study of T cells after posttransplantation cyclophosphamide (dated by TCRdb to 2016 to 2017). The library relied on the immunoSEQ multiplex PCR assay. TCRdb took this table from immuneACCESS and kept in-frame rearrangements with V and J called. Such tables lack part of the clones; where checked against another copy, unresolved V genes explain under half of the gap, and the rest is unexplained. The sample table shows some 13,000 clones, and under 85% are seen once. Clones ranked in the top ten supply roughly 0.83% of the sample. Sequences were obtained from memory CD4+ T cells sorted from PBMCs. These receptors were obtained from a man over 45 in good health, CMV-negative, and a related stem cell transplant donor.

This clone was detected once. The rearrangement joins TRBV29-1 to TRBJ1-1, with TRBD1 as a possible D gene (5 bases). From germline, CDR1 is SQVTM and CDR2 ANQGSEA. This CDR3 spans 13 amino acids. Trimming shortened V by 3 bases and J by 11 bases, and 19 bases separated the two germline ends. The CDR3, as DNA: TGCAGCGTTGATGGGAGGCAGGGCCTGGGGGCTTTCTTT. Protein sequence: CSVDGRQGLGAFF.

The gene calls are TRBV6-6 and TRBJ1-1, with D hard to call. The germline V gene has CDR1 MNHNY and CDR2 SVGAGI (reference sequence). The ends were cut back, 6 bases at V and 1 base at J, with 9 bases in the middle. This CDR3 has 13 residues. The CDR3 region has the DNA TGTGCCAGCAGCCTCTATGGGAACACTGAAGCTTTCTTT. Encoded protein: CASSLYGNTEAFF.

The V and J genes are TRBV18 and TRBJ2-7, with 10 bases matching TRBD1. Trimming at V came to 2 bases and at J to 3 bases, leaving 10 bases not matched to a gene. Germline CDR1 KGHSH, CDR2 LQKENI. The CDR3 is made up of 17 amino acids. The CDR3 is CASSPSTGGQSVYEQYF. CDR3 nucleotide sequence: TGTGCCAGCTCACCATCGACAGGGGGCCAATCCGTCTACGAGCAGTACTTC.

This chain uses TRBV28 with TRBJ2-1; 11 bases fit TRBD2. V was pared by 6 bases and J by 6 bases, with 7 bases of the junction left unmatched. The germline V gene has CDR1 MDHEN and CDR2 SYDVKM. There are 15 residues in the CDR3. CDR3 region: CASSVTSGGPNEQFF. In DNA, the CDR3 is TGTGCCAGCAGCGTTACTAGCGGGGGACCCAATGAGCAGTTCTTC. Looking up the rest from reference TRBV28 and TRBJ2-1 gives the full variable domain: DVKVTQSSRYLVKRTGEKVFLECVQDMDHENMFWYRQDPGLGLRLIYFSYDVKMKEKGDIPEGYSVSREKKERFSLILESASTNQTSMYLCASSVTSGGPNEQFFGPGTRLTVL.

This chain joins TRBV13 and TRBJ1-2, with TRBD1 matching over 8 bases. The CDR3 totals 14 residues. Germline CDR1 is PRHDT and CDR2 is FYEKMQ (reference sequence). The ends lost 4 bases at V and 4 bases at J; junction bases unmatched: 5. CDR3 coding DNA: TGTGCCAGCAGCTCACGGACAGGGAGCTATGGCTACACCTTC. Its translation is CASSSRTGSYGYTF.

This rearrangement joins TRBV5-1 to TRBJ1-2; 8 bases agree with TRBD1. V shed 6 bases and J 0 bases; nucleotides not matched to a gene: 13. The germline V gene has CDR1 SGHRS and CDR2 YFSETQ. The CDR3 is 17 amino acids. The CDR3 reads CASTRDEAGGANYGYTF. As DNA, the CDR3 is TGCGCCAGCACCCGAGATGAGGCAGGGGGCGCTAACTATGGCTACACCTTC. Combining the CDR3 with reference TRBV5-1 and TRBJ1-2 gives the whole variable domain KAGVTQTPRYLIKTRGQQVTLSCSPISGHRSVSWYQQTPGQGLQFLFEYFSETQRNKGNFPGRFSGRQFSNSRSEMNVSTLELGDSALYLCASTRDEAGGANYGYTFGSGTRLTVV.

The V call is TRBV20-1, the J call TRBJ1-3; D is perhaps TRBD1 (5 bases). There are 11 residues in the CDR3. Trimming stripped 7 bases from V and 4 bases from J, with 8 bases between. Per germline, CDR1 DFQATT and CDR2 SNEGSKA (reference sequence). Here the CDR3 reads CSVAGGNTIYF. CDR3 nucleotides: TGCAGTGTGGCAGGGGGAAACACCATATATTTT.

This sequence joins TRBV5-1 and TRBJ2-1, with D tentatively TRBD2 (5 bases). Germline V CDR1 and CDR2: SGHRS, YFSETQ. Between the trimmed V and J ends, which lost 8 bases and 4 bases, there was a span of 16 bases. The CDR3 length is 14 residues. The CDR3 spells CASMRVGLYNEQFF. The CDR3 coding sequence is TGCGCCAGTATGAGGGTGGGTCTATACAATGAGCAGTTCTTC.

CDR3 DNA: TGTGCCAGCAGTCTCGGGGGGACCCAGTACTTC. This translates into CASSLGGTQYF. The chain uses TRBV6-5 and TRBJ2-5, with a weak D call TRBD2 (6 bases). V lost 5 bases to trimming and J lost 7 bases, with 8 bases between them. Germline CDR1 reads MNHEY; CDR2 reads SVGAGI. This CDR3 region has 11 residues.

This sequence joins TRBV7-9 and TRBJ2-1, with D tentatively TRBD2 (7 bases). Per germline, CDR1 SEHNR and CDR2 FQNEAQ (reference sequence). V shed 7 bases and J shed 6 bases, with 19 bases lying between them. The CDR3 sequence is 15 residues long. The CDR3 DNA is TGTGCCAGCACCTTCCCGGGAGGCAGGGGCAATGAGCAGTTCTTC. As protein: CASTFPGGRGNEQFF. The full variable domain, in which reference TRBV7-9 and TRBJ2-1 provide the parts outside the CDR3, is DTGVSQNPRHKITKRGQNVTFRCDPISEHNRLYWYRQTLGQGPEFLTYFQNEAQLEKSRLLSDRFSAERPKGSFSTLEIQRTEQGDSAMYLCASTFPGGRGNEQFFGPGTRLTVL.

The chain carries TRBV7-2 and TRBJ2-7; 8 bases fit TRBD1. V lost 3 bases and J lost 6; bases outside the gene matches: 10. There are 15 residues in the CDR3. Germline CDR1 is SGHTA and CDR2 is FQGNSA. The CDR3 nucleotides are TGTGCCAGCAGCTTCTCCCGACAGGGGCTCAGCGAGCAGTACTTC. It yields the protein CASSFSRQGLSEQYF.

CDR3 coding DNA: TGCGCCAGCAGCTTGGACAGCTCTGGAAACACCATATATTTT. Translated: CASSLDSSGNTIYF. This chain connects TRBV5-1 to TRBJ1-3; D not certain. The V gene lost 0 bases and the J gene lost 0 bases, with 4 bases spanning the gap. Germline V gene sequence: CDR1 SGHRS, CDR2 YFSETQ. The CDR3 spans 14 residues.

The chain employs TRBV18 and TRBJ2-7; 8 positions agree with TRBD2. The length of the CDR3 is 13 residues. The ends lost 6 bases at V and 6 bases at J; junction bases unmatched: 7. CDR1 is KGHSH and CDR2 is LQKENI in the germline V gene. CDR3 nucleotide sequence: TGTGCCAGCTCGCAAGCGGGAGACTCCGAGCAGTACTTC. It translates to CASSQAGDSEQYF.

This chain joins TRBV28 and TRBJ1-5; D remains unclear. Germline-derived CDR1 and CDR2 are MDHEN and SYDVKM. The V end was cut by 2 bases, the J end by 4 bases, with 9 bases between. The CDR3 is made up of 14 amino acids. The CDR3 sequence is CASSLVSLNQPQHF. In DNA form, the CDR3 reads TGTGCCAGCAGTTTAGTGAGTCTTAATCAGCCCCAGCATTTT.

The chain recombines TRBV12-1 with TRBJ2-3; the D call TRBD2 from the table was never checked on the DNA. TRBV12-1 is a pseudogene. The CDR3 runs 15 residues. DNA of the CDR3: TGTGCCAGCAGCAAATCCGGGACTAACACAGATACGCAGTATTTT. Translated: CASSKSGTNTDTQYF.

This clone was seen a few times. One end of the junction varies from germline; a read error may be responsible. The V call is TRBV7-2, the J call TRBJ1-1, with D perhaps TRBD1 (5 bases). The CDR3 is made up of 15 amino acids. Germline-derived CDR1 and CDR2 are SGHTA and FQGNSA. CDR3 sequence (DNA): TGTGCCAGCAGTTGGGGGACGGGGGTGAAGACTGAAGCTTTCTTT. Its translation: CASSWGTGVKTEAFF.

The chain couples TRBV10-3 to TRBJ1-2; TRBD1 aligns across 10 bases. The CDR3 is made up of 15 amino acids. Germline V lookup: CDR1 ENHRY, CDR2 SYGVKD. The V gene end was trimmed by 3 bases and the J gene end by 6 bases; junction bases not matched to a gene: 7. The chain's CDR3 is CAISEPGQGFNGYTF. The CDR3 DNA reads TGTGCCATCAGTGAACCGGGACAGGGGTTCAATGGCTACACCTTC.

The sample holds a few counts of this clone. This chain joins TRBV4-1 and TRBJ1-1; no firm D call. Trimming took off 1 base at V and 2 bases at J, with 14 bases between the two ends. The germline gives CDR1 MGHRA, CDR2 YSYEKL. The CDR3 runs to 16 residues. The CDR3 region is CASSQGPPRSNTEAFF. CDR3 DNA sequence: TGCGCCAGCAGCCAAGGGCCACCCAGGTCTAACACTGAAGCTTTCTTT.

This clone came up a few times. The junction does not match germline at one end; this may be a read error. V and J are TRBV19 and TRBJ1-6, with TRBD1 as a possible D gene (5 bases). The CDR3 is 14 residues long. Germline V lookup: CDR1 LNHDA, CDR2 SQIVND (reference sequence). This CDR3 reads CASSPGLLYSPLHF. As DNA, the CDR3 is TGTGCCAGTAGTCCGGGACTTCTATATTCCCCCCTCCACTTT.

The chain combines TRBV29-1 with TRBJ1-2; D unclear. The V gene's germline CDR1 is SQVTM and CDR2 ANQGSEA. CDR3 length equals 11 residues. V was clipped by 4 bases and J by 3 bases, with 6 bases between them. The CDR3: CSVGRDYGYTF. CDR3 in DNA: TGCAGCGTTGGGAGGGACTATGGCTACACCTTC.

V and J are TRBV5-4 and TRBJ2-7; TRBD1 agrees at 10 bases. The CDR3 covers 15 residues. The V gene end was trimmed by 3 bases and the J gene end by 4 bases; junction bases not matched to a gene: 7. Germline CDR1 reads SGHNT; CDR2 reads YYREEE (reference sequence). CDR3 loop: CASSSKDRGQYEQYF. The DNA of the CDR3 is TGTGCCAGCAGCTCGAAAGACAGGGGGCAATACGAGCAGTACTTC.